These 25 T cell receptor beta chains share one sample of origin, sequenced in a study of monozygotic twins with inflammatory bowel disease. One entry per CDR3 protein, without DNA, is what TCRdb gives after re-calling the 5' RACE reads. This sample's clone table lists some 150,000 distinct CDR3 sequences. Sample: blood. These receptors were collected from a human donor with ulcerative colitis or Crohn's disease, or a healthy co-twin of an affected twin (not recorded which).

V and J are TRBV7-8 and TRBJ2-5; TCRdb gives TRBD1 as the D gene, but with no DNA this cannot be confirmed. The CDR3 extends over 16 amino acids. Germline V gene data show CDR1 as SGHVS and CDR2 as FQNEAQ. The CDR3 is CASSLSGLQGGETQYF.

The chain links TRBV3-1 to TRBJ1-1; checking the TCRdb D call of TRBD1 is not possible without DNA. In germline, CDR1 is LGHDT, CDR2 YNNKEL (reference sequence). The CDR3 runs to 14 residues. This CDR3 is CASSHNNRGAEAFF.

V and J are TRBV6-2 or TRBV6-3 and TRBJ2-2; absent DNA, TCRdb's TRBD1 call cannot be checked. Germline CDR1 and CDR2: MNHEY and SVGEGT. The CDR3 sequence is 14 residues long. CDR3 region: CASSNGLGTGELFF.

The chain is built from TRBV25-1 and TRBJ2-7; as DNA is missing, the TRBD1 call by TCRdb cannot be tested. Germline lookup yields CDR1 MGHDK and CDR2 SYGVNS. This CDR3 spans 13 amino acids. This CDR3 is CASSVTDPYEQYF.

The chain combines TRBV3-1 with TRBJ2-5; TCRdb's D call of TRBD1 is untestable without DNA. This CDR3 is 18 amino acids long. CDR1 is LGHDT and CDR2 is YNNKEL in the germline V gene (reference sequence). The CDR3 loop reads CASSQDIYSNRLQETQYF.

The genes are TRBV20-1 and TRBJ1-4; TCRdb's assignment of TRBD1 cannot be checked, as there is no DNA. The CDR3 has 15 amino acids. CDR1 and CDR2 (germline): DFQATT, SNEGSKA (reference sequence). The CDR3: CSARIRGGAYEKLFF.

Here the CDR3 reads CSTTEGWLNTEAFF. V is TRBV20-1 and J is TRBJ1-1; there is no DNA to check the TCRdb D call of TRBD1. CDR1 DFQATT and CDR2 SNEGSKA come from the germline V gene (reference sequence). This CDR3 has 14 residues.

The V gene is TRBV5-1, the J gene TRBJ2-3; TCRdb proposes TRBD1, but this gene call is untestable without DNA. Germline assignment: CDR1 SGHRS and CDR2 YFSETQ. The CDR3 loop spans 16 amino acids. The CDR3 spells CASSWGGQVFTDTQYF.

The CDR3 spells CASSPAREGTDTQYF. The genes are TRBV5-5 and TRBJ2-3; the D call from TCRdb, TRBD2, cannot be confirmed without DNA. The CDR3 length is 15 residues. Per the germline V gene, CDR1 is SGHKS and CDR2 is YYEKEE (reference sequence).

The genes are TRBV19 and TRBJ1-5. Per the germline V gene, CDR1 is LNHDA and CDR2 is SQIVND (reference sequence). CDR3 length: 15 amino acids. This CDR3 is CASSITGRGNQPQHF.

This chain uses TRBV27 with TRBJ1-1; TCRdb indicates TRBD1, and absent DNA this call remains unverified. Germline values: CDR1 MNHEY, CDR2 SMNVEV (reference sequence). The CDR3 runs to 13 residues. CDR3 in amino acids: CASTTGGNTEAFF.

V is TRBV18 and J is TRBJ2-5; the TRBD1 assignment by TCRdb is unverifiable without DNA. This CDR3 has 15 residues. The germline V gene encodes CDR1 KGHSH and CDR2 LQKENI. CDR3 amino acids: CASSPSGGGPETQYF.

The V and J genes are TRBV28 and TRBJ2-7; the D gene TCRdb calls, TRBD2, cannot be checked with no DNA. Germline V CDR1 and CDR2: MDHEN, SYDVKM. The CDR3 consists of 13 residues. CDR3 loop: CASNPGSTYEQYF.

The chain employs TRBV20-1 and TRBJ2-7. CDR1 is DFQATT, CDR2 SNEGSKA, per germline (reference sequence). The CDR3 has 11 residues. The CDR3 here is CSASGAYEQYF.

The chain couples TRBV29-1 to TRBJ2-1; the TCRdb call, TRBD2, lacks DNA for checking. Germline V gene data show CDR1 as SQVTM and CDR2 as ANQGSEA. This CDR3 spans 15 amino acids. The chain's CDR3 is CSVESPGWAFDEQFF.

The chain uses TRBV10-1 and TRBJ2-1. The CDR3 is 13 amino acids. The V gene's germline CDR1 is WNHNN and CDR2 SYGVQD (reference sequence). This chain's CDR3 is CASSDHSMSEQFF.

The genes are TRBV18 and TRBJ1-3. CDR3 length: 14 residues. Germline lookup yields CDR1 KGHSH and CDR2 LQKENI. This chain's CDR3 is CASFGQISGNTIYF.

This chain uses TRBV30 with TRBJ2-1. The CDR3 has 12 amino acids. Germline CDR1 GTSNPN, CDR2 SVGIG (reference sequence). The CDR3 loop reads CAWTHTNNEQFF.

The gene calls are TRBV18 and TRBJ1-2; TCRdb's D gene call, TRBD1, goes unchecked for lack of DNA. CDR1 is KGHSH and CDR2 is LQKENI in the germline V gene. The CDR3 runs to 12 residues. The CDR3 loop reads CASSSTGDGYTF. The full variable domain, with the rest looked up from reference TRBV18 and TRBJ1-2, is NAGVMQNPRHLVRRRGQEARLRCSPMKGHSHVYWYRQLPEEGLKFMVYLQKENIIDESGMPKERFSAEFPKEGPSILRIQQVVRGDSAAYFCASSSTGDGYTFGSGTRLTVV.

CDR3 amino acids: CASSLAGAYGYTF. This chain uses TRBV7-9 with TRBJ1-2; TCRdb reports TRBD1, a call that lacks DNA to check it against. The CDR3 loop spans 13 amino acids. Germline V gives CDR1 SEHNR, CDR2 FQNEAQ (reference sequence).

This chain links TRBV6-1 with TRBJ2-7; without DNA, the TCRdb call of TRBD1 cannot be checked. The CDR3 sequence is 14 residues long. The germline V gene has CDR1 MNHNS and CDR2 SASEGT. The CDR3 protein is CASTDRDSTYEQYF.

CDR3 region: CASSLVPSGYRSNEQFF. The chain recombines TRBV12-3 or TRBV12-4 with TRBJ2-1; no DNA is available, so the TRBD2 call from TCRdb remains unchecked. The CDR3 covers 17 residues.

The chain employs TRBV11-3 and TRBJ2-5; TCRdb's D call, TRBD2, is unchecked because there is no DNA. CDR1 and CDR2 (germline): SGHNT, YENEEA. The CDR3 runs to 16 residues. CDR3 loop: CASSPGVAGSQETQYF.

This chain links TRBV5-1 with TRBJ2-2. CDR3 size: 15 residues. Germline V gene lookup returns CDR1 SGHRS and CDR2 YFSETQ. CDR3 region: CASSSNPGTTGELFF. The whole variable domain, filled in from reference TRBV5-1 and TRBJ2-2, reads KAGVTQTPRYLIKTRGQQVTLSCSPISGHRSVSWYQQTPGQGLQFLFEYFSETQRNKGNFPGRFSGRQFSNSRSEMNVSTLELGDSALYLCASSSNPGTTGELFFGEGSRLTVL.

The chain is built from TRBV6-2 or TRBV6-3 and TRBJ2-7; the TCRdb call, TRBD1, lacks DNA for checking. CDR3 length: 15 amino acids. Germline V CDR1 and CDR2: MNHEY, SVGEGT. CDR3 protein: CASSLTGTYTYEQYF.